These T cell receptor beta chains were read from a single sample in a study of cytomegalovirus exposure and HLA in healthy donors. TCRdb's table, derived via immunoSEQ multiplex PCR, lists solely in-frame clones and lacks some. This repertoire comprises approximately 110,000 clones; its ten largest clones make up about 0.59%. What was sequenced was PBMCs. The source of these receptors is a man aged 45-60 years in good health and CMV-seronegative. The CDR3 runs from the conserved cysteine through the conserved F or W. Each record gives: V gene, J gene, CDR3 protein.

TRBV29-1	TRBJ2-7	CSVAGLGQGPYEQYF
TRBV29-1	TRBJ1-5	CSVAELAHQPQHF
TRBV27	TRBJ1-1	CASSSGNTEAFF
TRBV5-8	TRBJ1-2	CASSLNRQGSHGYTF
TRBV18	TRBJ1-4	CASSRGADEKLFF
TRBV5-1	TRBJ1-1	CASSLTGFNTEAFF
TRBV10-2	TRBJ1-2	CASSGGPAYGYTF
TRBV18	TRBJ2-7	CASSPVRTGSEQYF
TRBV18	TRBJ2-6	CASSNKDRADSGANVLTF
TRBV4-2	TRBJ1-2	CASSQDRNGYTF
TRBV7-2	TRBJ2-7	CASSLALFARSYEQYF
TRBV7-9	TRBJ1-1	CASSLGGTEITEAFF
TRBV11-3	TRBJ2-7	CASSQVSGRAYEQYF
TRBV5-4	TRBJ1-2	CASRRADEGGYTF
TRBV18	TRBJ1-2	CASSQRGGADYGYTF
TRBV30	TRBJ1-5	CAWSVTGRNQPQHF
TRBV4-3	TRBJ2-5	CASSQRGGQAVETQYF
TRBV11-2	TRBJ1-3	CASSPGQGSAGNTIYF
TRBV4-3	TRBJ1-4	CASSTRRNNEKLFF
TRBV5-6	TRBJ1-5	CASSRQGNQPQHF
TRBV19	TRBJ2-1	CASRGDRDNEQFF
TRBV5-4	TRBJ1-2	CASSLAAYQGGYTF
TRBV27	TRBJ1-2	CASSLSPVPSGYTF
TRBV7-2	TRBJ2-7	CASSLGQLRDHSYEQYF
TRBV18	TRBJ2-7	CASSRTTGSSYEQYF
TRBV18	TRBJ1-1	CASSLGGGEWGAFF
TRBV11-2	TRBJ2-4	CASRAGGSIQYF
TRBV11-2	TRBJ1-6	CASSLETGLSPLHF
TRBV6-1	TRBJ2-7	CASRDWTGLGEQYF
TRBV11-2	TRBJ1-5	CASSPNGVERPQHF
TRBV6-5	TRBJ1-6	CASHLGANSPLHF
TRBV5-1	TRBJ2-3	CASMLPSASTDTQYF
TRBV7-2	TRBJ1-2	CASSFFGGPANYGYTF
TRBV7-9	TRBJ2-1	CASKYRANEQFF
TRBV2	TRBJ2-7	CASYPPGHYEQYF
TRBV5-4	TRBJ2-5	CASSLGGQETQYF
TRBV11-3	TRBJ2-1	CASSLGVTSDTEQFF
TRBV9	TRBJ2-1	CASSVGLAGVNEQFF
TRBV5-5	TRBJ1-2	CASSPTGGYGYTF
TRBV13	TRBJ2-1	CASSPNEGASRYEQFF
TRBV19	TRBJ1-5	CASSIGPRGDQPQHF
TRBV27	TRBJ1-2	CASSPRFTGTRNGYTF
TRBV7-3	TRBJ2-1	CASSPDSAYNEQFF
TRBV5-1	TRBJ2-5	CASSLGQTVWETQYF
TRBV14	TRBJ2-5	CASSQEEETETQYF